Sequencing of this TCR beta chain was carried out in a study of T-cell memory formation after mild COVID-19. TCRdb reprocessed the 5' RACE reads via MiXCR and lists one record per CDR3 protein. The sample lists approximately 390,000 distinct CDR3 sequences; about a sixth were seen once. Trimming shortened V by 0 bases and J by 1 base, and 12 bases separated the two germline ends. CDR3 length: 16 amino acids. From germline, CDR1 is SGHVS and CDR2 FNYEAQ. Input material: PBMCs or a T cell subset sorted from them (not recorded which). This clonotype was sampled from a man younger than 35 who had mild COVID-19 (a few samples of this study predate the infection). Cell type and time point are not known. The chain couples TRBV7-6 to TRBJ1-1; perhaps TRBD1 as D (5 bases). CDR3 loop: CASSLAPGKGNTEAFF. As DNA, the CDR3 is TGTGCCAGCAGCTTAGCCCCAGGGAAGGGGAACACTGAAGCTTTCTTT.